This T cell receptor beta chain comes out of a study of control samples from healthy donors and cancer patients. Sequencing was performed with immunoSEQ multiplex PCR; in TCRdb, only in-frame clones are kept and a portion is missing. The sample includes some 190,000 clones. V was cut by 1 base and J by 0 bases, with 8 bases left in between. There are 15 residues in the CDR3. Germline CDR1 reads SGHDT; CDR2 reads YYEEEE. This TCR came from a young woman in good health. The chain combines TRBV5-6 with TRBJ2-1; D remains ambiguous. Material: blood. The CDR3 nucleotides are TGTGCCAGCAGCTTGAGAGGATCCTCCTACAATGAGCAGTTCTTC. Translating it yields CASSLRGSSYNEQFF.